The 8 T cell receptor beta chains listed next were all sequenced from one sample in a study of T-cell memory formation after mild COVID-19. TCRdb analysed the 5' RACE reads with MiXCR anew, one entry per CDR3 protein. The sample shows 400,000 or so distinct CDR3 sequences, over 20% of them seen only once. Sequencing was performed on PBMCs or a T cell subset sorted from them (not recorded which). These receptors were obtained from an adult woman who had mild COVID-19 (a few samples of this study predate the infection). Cell type and time point are not known.

In its sample, this clonotype was seen many times. The V and J genes are TRBV12-3 or TRBV12-4 and TRBJ2-1; D is perhaps TRBD1 or TRBD2 (5 bases each). This CDR3 spans 15 amino acids. The V end lost 5 bases, the J end lost 2 bases, and 13 bases lay between the germline ends. The DNA of the CDR3 is TGTGCCAGCAGTAGCCGGGACCCCGCCTACAATGAGCAGTTCTTC. This gives the protein CASSSRDPAYNEQFF.

The J gene is TRBJ2-7, the V gene TRBV6-2 or TRBV6-3; the D is unclear. Trimming left V 8 bases short and J 0 bases short, with 8 bases between. Germline V CDR1 and CDR2: MNHEY, SVGEGT. The CDR3 covers 12 residues. In DNA, the CDR3 is TGTGCCAGCGGCGCTAGCTCCTACGAGCAGTACTTC. Protein product: CASGASSYEQYF.

The sample holds a few counts of this clonotype. The rearrangement joins TRBV2 to TRBJ2-7, with no clear D. Germline loops: CDR1 SNHLY, CDR2 FYNNEI. This CDR3 region has 13 residues. V was trimmed by 1 base and J by 2 bases, leaving 6 bases between them. The CDR3 DNA sequence: TGTGCCAGCAGTGAAGTGGGGACCTACGAGCAGTACTTC. Its protein product is CASSEVGTYEQYF.

The rearrangement links TRBV2 to TRBJ2-3; D is unclear. Germline CDR1 SNHLY, CDR2 FYNNEI. The CDR3 extends over 14 amino acids. Trimming left V 2 bases short and J 1 base short, with 7 bases between. The CDR3 here is CASSEWQGTDTQYF. CDR3 DNA: TGTGCCAGCAGTGAATGGCAGGGCACAGATACGCAGTATTTT.

This clonotype was counted between two and nine times. The chain couples TRBV7-3 to TRBJ1-2; D is ambiguous. Germline values: CDR1 SGHTA, CDR2 FQGTGA. The CDR3 is 10 amino acids. The V end lost 2 bases, the J end lost 8 bases, and 3 bases lay between the germline ends. CDR3 DNA: TGTGCCAGCAGCTTATTCGGCTACACCTTC. Its protein product is CASSLFGYTF.

In its sample, this clonotype was seen a few times. The gene calls are TRBV24-1 and TRBJ2-5, with 10 bases matching TRBD1. CDR3 length: 18 amino acids. The V gene end was trimmed by 4 bases and the J gene end by 2 bases; junction bases not matched to a gene: 12. Per the germline V gene, CDR1 is KGHDR and CDR2 is SFDVKD. CDR3 protein: CATSDKPGTGAKQETQYF. CDR3 nucleotide sequence: TGTGCCACCAGTGACAAACCCGGGACAGGGGCAAAACAAGAGACCCAGTACTTC.

V and J are TRBV7-6 and TRBJ1-6; D is unclear. CDR1 is SGHVS and CDR2 is FNYEAQ in the germline V gene. The CDR3 length is 13 residues. Trimming left V 5 bases short and J 4 bases short, with 6 bases between. For the CDR3, the DNA is TGTGCCAGCAGCCAAGGATATAATTCACCCCTCCACTTT. Encoded protein: CASSQGYNSPLHF.

Only a few counts were recorded for this clonotype. V gene TRBV29-1 combines with J gene TRBJ1-2; D remains ambiguous. Per the germline V gene, CDR1 is SQVTM and CDR2 is ANQGSEA. The CDR3 has 13 residues. The V gene lost 3 bases and the J gene lost 0 bases, with 8 bases spanning the gap. CDR3 nucleotides: TGCAGCGTTGAGAGGGCAGCTAACTATGGCTACACCTTC. It specifies CSVERAANYGYTF.